This T cell receptor (beta chain) was profiled in a study of PD-1 blockade in classical Hodgkin lymphoma. Findings and caveats of the study: Anyone who began nivolumab under 1 year after ASCT was excluded. Newly diagnosed and completely responding patients shared comparable baseline diversity.

About this clone itself: What it recognizes is unknown.

Every patient had relapsed following autologous stem cell transplantation, and cohorts differed in brentuximab vedotin exposure. Under best response, outcomes were complete response, partial response or progressive disease. The protocol was immunoSEQ multiplex PCR, while the TCRdb copy is restricted to in-frame clones and leaves out a portion. The table records 90,000 to 95,000 clones, 89% of them present only once. The CDR3 is 15 amino acids. The V gene lost 4 bases and the J gene lost 4 bases, with 16 bases spanning the gap. Germline CDR1 is PRHDT and CDR2 is FYEKMQ (reference sequence). The origin of this receptor is a human donor with classical Hodgkin lymphoma. The chain links TRBV13 to TRBJ1-2; no firm D call. Material: peripheral blood mononuclear cells (PBMCs), obtained before the second cycle of nivolumab. CDR3 coding DNA: TGTGCCAGCAGCTCCAGCATCCTATCAAGCTATGGCTACACCTTC. Its translation: CASSSSILSSYGYTF.